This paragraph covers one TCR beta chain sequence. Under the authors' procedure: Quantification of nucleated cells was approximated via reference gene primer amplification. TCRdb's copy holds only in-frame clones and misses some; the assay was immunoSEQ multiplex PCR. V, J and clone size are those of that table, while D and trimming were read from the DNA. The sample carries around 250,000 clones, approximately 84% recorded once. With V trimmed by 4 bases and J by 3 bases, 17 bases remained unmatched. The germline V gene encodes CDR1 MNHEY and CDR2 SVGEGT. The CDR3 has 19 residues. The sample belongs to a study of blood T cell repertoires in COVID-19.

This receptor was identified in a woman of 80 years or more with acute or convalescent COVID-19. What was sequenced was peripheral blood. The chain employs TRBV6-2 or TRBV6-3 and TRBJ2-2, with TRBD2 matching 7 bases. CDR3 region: CASSFDLRLADQYTGELFF. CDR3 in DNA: TGTGCCAGCAGTTTCGATTTGAGGCTAGCGGACCAGTACACCGGGGAGCTGTTTTTT.